Included here is one TCR beta chain sequence, with context. No antigen is known for it. The data originate from a study of CD8 T cells in Susac syndrome. The V and J ends lost 2 bases and 4 bases respectively, with 9 bases between them. Germline CDR1 SNHLY, CDR2 FYNNEI. The CDR3 loop spans 14 amino acids. Whole-study results and caveats: It was acknowledged by the study that relatively few individuals were included in its TCR sequencing and HLA analysis. The Susac syndrome CD4+ T cell repertoires displayed no clonal expansion.

With random hexamers, reverse transcription was performed on about 0.5 to 1 ug of RNA. Across 54 Vbeta and 13 Jbeta, TCR beta CDR3 was amplified with immunoSEQ multiplex PCR. MiXCR was run by TCRdb on the immunoSEQ multiplex PCR reads, yielding one entry per CDR3 protein. The repertoire holds about 80,000 distinct CDR3 sequences, with under 95% as singletons. Sequenced: CD4+ T cells from PBMCs. This chain connects TRBV2 to TRBJ1-5, with D unresolved. The TCR originated in a human donor with Susac syndrome. The CDR3, as DNA: TGTGCCAGCAGTGAACAGGTCGGGAATCAGCCCCAGCATTTT. Amino acids: CASSEQVGNQPQHF.